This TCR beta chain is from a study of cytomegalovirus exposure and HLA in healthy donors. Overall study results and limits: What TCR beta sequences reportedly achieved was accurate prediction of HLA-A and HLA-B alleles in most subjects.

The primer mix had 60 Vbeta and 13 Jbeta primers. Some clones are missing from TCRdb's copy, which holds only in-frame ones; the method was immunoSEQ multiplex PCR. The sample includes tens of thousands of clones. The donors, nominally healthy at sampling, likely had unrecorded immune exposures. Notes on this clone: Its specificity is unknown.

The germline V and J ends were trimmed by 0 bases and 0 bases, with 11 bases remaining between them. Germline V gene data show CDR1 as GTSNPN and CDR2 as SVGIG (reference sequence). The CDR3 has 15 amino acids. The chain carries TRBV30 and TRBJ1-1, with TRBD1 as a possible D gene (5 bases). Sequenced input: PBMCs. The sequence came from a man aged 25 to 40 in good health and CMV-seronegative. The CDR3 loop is CAWSVRTSMNTEAFF. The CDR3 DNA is TGTGCCTGGAGTGTAAGGACATCTATGAACACTGAAGCTTTCTTT.